A selection of T cell receptor beta chains follows, all from one sample in a study of T cell responses to AZD1222 COVID-19 vaccine. Using immunoSEQ multiplex PCR, the repertoire was profiled, and TCRdb retains in-frame clones only, with some absent. Of approximately 82,000 clones in the sample, roughly 90% are singletons; the top ten hold about 5.2%. This material consisted of peripheral blood, taken on day 0 of AZD1222 vaccination. These receptor sequences come from an adult in good health. The CDR3 runs from the conserved cysteine through the conserved F or W. D genes are given only for firm matches. A row's size may be missing; if present it is once, few, many or a size class.

NA,NA,TRBJ1-1,TRBV27,TGTGCCAGCAGTCAAGGGGAGGGAGAAGCTTTCTTT,CASSQGEGEAFF
TRBD1,once,TRBJ1-3,TRBV5-6,TGTGCCAGCAGCTTGGTGGACAGGGCGATCTCTGGAAACACCATATATTTT,CASSLVDRAISGNTIYF
NA,NA,TRBJ2-5,TRBV5-6,TGTGCCAGCCTTCTTCGGGGAGTCACGGAGACCCAGTACTTC,CASLLRGVTETQYF
NA,NA,TRBJ1-5,TRBV2,TGTGCCAGCAACCCCGCCCTGGGCAATCAGCCCCAGCATTTT,CASNPALGNQPQHF
TRBD1,NA,TRBJ2-2,TRBV24-1,TGTGCCACCAGTCTGGGAAGGGGGCTTTTGACCGGGGAGCTGTTTTTT,CATSLGRGLLTGELFF
NA,NA,TRBJ2-2,TRBV7-2,TGTGCCAGCAGCTTAGCGAGGGCCGGGGAGCTGTTTTTT,CASSLARAGELFF
NA,NA,TRBJ2-7,TRBV4-3,TGCGCCAGCAGCCAAGTTGTAGGACCTGATTACGAGCAGTACTTC,CASSQVVGPDYEQYF
NA,once,TRBJ2-5,TRBV14,TGTGCCAGCAGCCAAGCTCTGAACGGTCAAGAGACCCAGTACTTC,CASSQALNGQETQYF
TRBD1,NA,TRBJ1-4,TRBV7-2,TGTGCCAGCAGCTTAGGACAGGGGGCGGTTTTGACTAATGAAAAACTGTTTTTT,CASSLGQGAVLTNEKLFF
NA,NA,TRBJ1-6,TRBV19,TGTGCCAGTAGTATAGCGAGAGGGGCCCTATCTTCACCCCTCCACTTT,CASSIARGALSSPLHF
NA,many,TRBJ2-2,TRBV27,TGTGCCAGCAGTTTTGTAGATTCCGGGGAGCTGTTTTTT,CASSFVDSGELFF
TRBD1,NA,TRBJ1-1,TRBV7-9,TGTGCCAGCAGCTTAGGGCAGGGGGCTGAAGCTTTCTTT,CASSLGQGAEAFF
TRBD2,NA,TRBJ2-3,TRBV30,TGTGCCTGGAGTACCCGGGGGGGCCCCGGAGATACGCAGTATTTT,CAWSTRGGPGDTQYF
TRBD1,NA,TRBJ1-6,TRBV28,TGTGCCAGCAGTTGGGCCGGGACAGTTGGCGGTTCACCCCTCCACTTT,CASSWAGTVGGSPLHF
NA,once,TRBJ2-7,TRBV5-4,TGTGCCAGCAGCTTGGCACGTGGGCCCTCCGAGCAGTACTTC,CASSLARGPSEQYF
TRBD2,NA,TRBJ2-2,TRBV5-1,TGCGCCAGCAGCCCGGGAATAGGACTAGCAAACACCGGGGAGCTGTTTTTT,CASSPGIGLANTGELFF
NA,NA,TRBJ1-2,TRBV16,TGTGCCAGCAGCCAATCAAGAGTAACCATGAACTATGGCTACACCTTC,CASSQSRVTMNYGYTF
NA,NA,TRBJ2-7,TRBV18,TGTGCCAGCTCACCACCATCCGGGGCCTACGAGCAGTACTTC,CASSPPSGAYEQYF
TRBD2,NA,TRBJ2-1,TRBV25-1,TGTGCCAGCATGGCTAGCGGGGGGGCCTACAATGAGCAGTTCTTC,CASMASGGAYNEQFF
NA,NA,TRBJ2-4,TRBV3-1/TRBV3-2,TGTGCCAGCAGCCACGCTATAGGGGAAAACATTCAGTACTTC,CASSHAIGENIQYF
NA,NA,TRBJ2-2,TRBV5-1,TGCGCCAGCAGCTTGCTTACCACCGGGGAGCTGTTTTTT,CASSLLTTGELFF
TRBD2,NA,TRBJ2-7,TRBV3-1/TRBV3-2,TGTGCCAGCAGCCAAGCGGGGGGGGCCTACGAGCAGTACTTC,CASSQAGGAYEQYF
TRBD1,NA,TRBJ2-1,TRBV7-2,TGTGCCAGCAGCTTCGTATCCGGGACAGCCTACAATGAGCAGTTCTTC,CASSFVSGTAYNEQFF
NA,NA,TRBJ2-6,TRBV7-2,TGTGCCAGCAGCTTAGGGGGCTCTGGGGCCAACGTCCTGACTTTC,CASSLGGSGANVLTF
NA,NA,TRBJ2-1,TRBV27,TGTGCCAGCAGTCCCCGTGGGGGGGGCGCTTTAGGGCGCGGCGATGAGCAGTTCTTC,CASSPRGGGALGRGDEQFF
TRBD1,NA,TRBJ2-1,TRBV24-1,TGTGCCACCAGTGCCCAAACAGGGGTGGATGAGCAGTTCTTC,CATSAQTGVDEQFF
TRBD1,NA,TRBJ1-5,TRBV6-2/TRBV6-3,TGTGCCAGCAGTGTTAGACTCACAGGGGCCACAAATTTCCAGCCCCAGCATTTT,CASSVRLTGATNFQPQHF
TRBD2,NA,TRBJ2-4,TRBV7-9,TGTGCCAGCAGCTTGGGGGGACTAGCGGGAAACATTCAGTACTTC,CASSLGGLAGNIQYF
NA,NA,TRBJ1-1,TRBV10-1,TGCGCCAGCAGCCTCGCACGGGGAAAAGGGAGCACTGAAGCTTTCTTT,CASSLARGKGSTEAFF
TRBD2,NA,TRBJ2-1,TRBV7-9,TGTGCCAGCAGCTTAACATGGGGGACTAGCGGAAACAATGAGCAGTTCTTC,CASSLTWGTSGNNEQFF
NA,NA,TRBJ1-2,TRBV14,TGTGCCAGCAGCCAAGACCACAGGGCTCGGGGTGGCTACACCTTC,CASSQDHRARGGYTF
NA,NA,TRBJ1-2,TRBV7-2,TGTGCCAGCAGCGTCAACAGGGACGCCACTTATGGCTACACCTTC,CASSVNRDATYGYTF
NA,NA,TRBJ1-2,TRBV7-9,TGTGCCAGCAGCCCCGGCGGGGGGAATTATGGCTACACCTTC,CASSPGGGNYGYTF
NA,few,TRBJ2-7,TRBV10-3,TGTGCCATCAGTAGAGGAAATGCGTACGAGCAGTACTTC,CAISRGNAYEQYF
NA,once,TRBJ1-6,TRBV18,TGTGCCAGCTCACCTTTATCTGGGAGCTCCTATAATTCACCCCTCCACTTT,CASSPLSGSSYNSPLHF
TRBD1,NA,TRBJ1-2,TRBV10-3,TGTGCCATCACGGGACAGGGGTCTGGCTACACCTTC,CAITGQGSGYTF
NA,NA,TRBJ2-7,TRBV1,TGCACCAGCGAGGGGGGGGACTCCTACGAGCAGTACTTC,CTSEGGDSYEQYF
TRBD1,NA,TRBJ1-5,TRBV19,TGTGCCAGTAGCCCGGGACAGGGGGCCTATCGTCAGCCCCAGCATTTT,CASSPGQGAYRQPQHF
TRBD2,NA,TRBJ2-5,TRBV10-3,TGTGCCATCAGTGAGTCGGGGAAGCGGGGGGCCCAAGAGACCCAGTACTTC,CAISESGKRGAQETQYF
NA,NA,TRBJ2-7,TRBV19,TGTGCCAGTAGTATGGGACCAGGGGGGCCCTACGAGCAGTACTTC,CASSMGPGGPYEQYF
TRBD1,NA,TRBJ2-3,TRBV20-1,TGCAGTGCTAGTCTTAAACAGGGGGCAGGATTGTATTTT,CSASLKQGAGLYF
NA,once,TRBJ2-1,TRBV7-6,TGTGCCAGCAGCTTAGCGGACGATGAGCAGTTCTTC,CASSLADDEQFF
TRBD2,NA,TRBJ2-5,TRBV13,TGTGCCAGCAGCTTACGGCTAGCGGGGGGGTATTCAGAGACCCAGTACTTC,CASSLRLAGGYSETQYF
NA,NA,TRBJ1-2,TRBV5-4,TGTGCCAGCAGCTTAGGGGGGCGGGATGGCTACACCTTC,CASSLGGRDGYTF
NA,NA,TRBJ2-7,TRBV3-1/TRBV3-2,TGTGCCAGCAGCCCGCGGGACGGAGCACGCGAGCAGTACTTC,CASSPRDGAREQYF
TRBD2,NA,TRBJ2-3,TRBV10-3,TGTGCCATCAGTGACCTAGCGGGCCCCTCTGGGACAGATACGCAGTATTTT,CAISDLAGPSGTDTQYF
TRBD2,NA,TRBJ2-3,TRBV7-9,TGTGCCAGCAGCTTAGGGCGGGGGAACACAGATACGCAGTATTTT,CASSLGRGNTDTQYF
NA,few,TRBJ2-5,TRBV10-2,TGCGCCAGCAGTGAGTCGCGGGAGACCCAGTACTTC,CASSESRETQYF
TRBD2,NA,TRBJ2-1,TRBV4-3,TGCGCCAGCAGCCAAGGAGGTAGCGGGGCCTACAATGAGCAGTTCTTC,CASSQGGSGAYNEQFF
NA,NA,TRBJ2-5,TRBV4-3,TGCGCCAGCAGCCCCATATGGGGGGCCAGGGAGACCCAGTACTTC,CASSPIWGARETQYF
NA,few,TRBJ1-1,TRBV2,TGTGCCAGCACCGAGCTGGAGGACACTGAAGCTTTCTTT,CASTELEDTEAFF
TRBD1,NA,TRBJ1-5,TRBV2,TGTGCCAGCAGTGCAACAGGGGGCAATCAGCCCCAGCATTTT,CASSATGGNQPQHF
NA,once,TRBJ1-3,TRBV27,TGTGCCAGCAGTTCGGACAGATCGGGAAACACCATATATTTT,CASSSDRSGNTIYF
NA,NA,TRBJ1-6,TRBV9,TGTGCCAGCAGGTCGGGGGACCGGGGTAATTCACCCCTCCACTTT,CASRSGDRGNSPLHF
NA,few,TRBJ2-1,TRBV9,TGTGCCAGCAGCGTAGAGTCAGTTTACAATGAGCAGTTCTTC,CASSVESVYNEQFF